This T cell receptor (beta chain) was sequenced in a study of beta chain features in type 1 diabetes (dated by TCRdb to the late 2010s). Study-wide context: Mean age, gender distribution, total cell number and subset yield were not different between patients and healthy donors. A total of around 110,000,000 sorted cells were examined across all samples, and a strong correlation was observed between cell number per subset and RNA yield. The study compared the TCRB repertoires of sorted circulating CD4+ T cell subsets in recently diagnosed type 1 diabetes patients with those in matched healthy donors. Naive and central memory subsets were obtained from all 28 donors, but regulatory and stem cell-like memory subsets were isolated from only 8 patients and roughly eight healthy donors.

This clone was observed a few times. Its binding antigen is unknown. No base quality information exists; no much larger clone differs at one position. V is trimmed back by 1 base and J by 2 bases, and the junction contains 10 bases that no gene match accounts for. CDR1 and CDR2 were assigned from the germline V gene as LGHNA and YNFKEQ. Including cysteine and phenylalanine, the CDR3 has 18 amino acids. Only the CDR3 part of the read is kept: 54 bases, read in frame from the first base. All of the isolated RNA was reverse transcribed with the High Capacity cDNA Reverse Transcription Kit, so expressed TCRB transcripts were sequenced. Naive, central memory and regulatory T cell samples underwent deep immunoSEQ sequencing, averaging about 3.5 million total reads per sample. After sorted cells were lysed in RLT buffer, RNA was extracted with DNase-treated RNeasy Micro or Mini kits, with the choice depending on cell number. Each cell subset was processed separately to prevent cross-contamination, with patient and healthy donor samples processed together. Using the immunoSEQ multiplex PCR, TCRB sequences were amplified from cDNA into 87-bp fragments spanning the CDR3 region. The amplicons were sequenced using the Illumina HiSeq platform. The study's own analysis went as follows. Synthetic template baselines were used to correct PCR bias computationally, reads within Hamming distance 2 were collapsed, and singletons that could not be merged were discarded. Reads were aligned against IMGT so that V, D and J genes, CDR3 length and insertions or deletions at six rearrangement sites could be assigned. Within each subset, clonotype counts were normalized to the number of sorted cells before true diversity and Gini coefficients were calculated with the tcR R package. Repertoire sharing was quantified using the overlap coefficient calculated on TCRB nucleotide sequences. TCRdb limited this immuneACCESS table to in-frame rearrangements with V and J called. A share of clones is missing; checked studies link under half to unresolved V genes, and the rest is unexplained. V and J calls and clone size are given by that table; D and trimming were obtained from the DNA. The sample includes 150,000 to 170,000 clones, with approximately 10% observed a single time. Together, the top ten hold approximately 0.46% of the sample.

Each donor gave one peripheral blood draw, around 0.12 L on average, collected into heparinised tubes. Using a panel that included CD45RO, CCR7, CD25, CD127, CD95 and CD27, naive, central memory, regulatory and stem cell-like memory CD4+ T cells were sorted on a BD FACSAria II. A purity above 98% was achieved for all sorted populations. PBMCs were separated immediately by Lymphoprep density gradient centrifugation and were stained directly, without being cultured. To minimize batch effects, samples were stained and sorted in pairs, one healthy donor with one patient per experiment. What the work shows at the level of the full study, not this receptor alone: Because the HLA sub-analyses included only small numbers of individuals, any influence of HLA type on TCRB rearrangement was left unresolved. In all four CD4+ subsets, TCRB CDR3 length was moderately but significantly shorter in type 1 diabetes patients. Naive, central memory and regulatory TCRB repertoires appeared to be more similar among patients than among healthy donors. Shorter templates might be favored by PCR, yet because patient and control samples were amplified and corrected together, any such skew would affect both groups equally. Because cDNA was sequenced instead of genomic DNA, highly expressing activated cells could be over-represented, though the groups showed no difference in activation or CD3 levels. At VDJ recombination sites, type 1 diabetes patients had fewer insertions and more deleted nucleotides, which implies abnormalities in thymic rearrangement.

The rearranged segments are TRBV4-2 and TRBJ2-5, with TRBD2 identical over 10 junction bases. What was sequenced was central memory CD4+ T cells from blood. The receptor was isolated from a man aged 25 to 40 with type 1 diabetes. The DNA sequence is given as TGTGCCAGCAGCCAAGGGACTAGCGGACTAGCGAAGCAAGAGACCCAGTACTTC. This sequence encodes CASSQGTSGLAKQETQYF.